The next 12 T cell receptor beta chains were all read from a single sample in a study of T cell clones after liver transplantation. Assay used: immunoSEQ multiplex PCR; TCRdb lists only in-frame clones, some missing. The top ten hold 0.85% to 1% of the sample, which has roughly 100,000 clones, more than 75% seen once. The sequences come from CD4+ T cells from blood, collected before liver transplant. These receptors originate from a human donor who received a liver transplant.

The genes are TRBV11-2 and TRBJ1-1; D perhaps matches TRBD1 (5 bases). The germline V gene encodes CDR1 SGHAT and CDR2 FQNNGV. V was cut by 1 base and J by 5 bases, with 17 bases left in between. The CDR3 has 16 amino acids. The CDR3 region has the DNA TGTGCCAGCAGCTTAGTGTTGGGGGAGTCGAGAACTGAAGCTTTCTTT. Translation: CASSLVLGESRTEAFF.

The chain is built from TRBV4-1 and TRBJ1-4; D not certain. The CDR3 is 14 amino acids. V lost 8 bases, J lost 4 bases, and 14 bases lay in between. Germline V gene sequence: CDR1 MGHRA, CDR2 YSYEKL. The CDR3 loop is CASASAVLNEKLFF. In nucleotides, the CDR3 is TGCGCCAGCGCCTCGGCAGTTCTTAATGAAAAACTGTTTTTT.

The chain links TRBV10-2 to TRBJ1-4, with D maybe TRBD1 (5 bases). The length of the CDR3 is 16 residues. Germline CDR1 WSHSY, CDR2 SAAADI. V shed 3 bases and J shed 8 bases, with 19 bases lying between them. DNA of the CDR3: TGCGCCAGCAGTGACCACCTAAGGGGAGTCGGCGAAAAACTGTTTTTT. As protein: CASSDHLRGVGEKLFF.

This clone showed up just once. The chain is built from TRBV28 and TRBJ1-5; TRBD1 agrees at 7 bases. Germline CDR1 is MDHEN and CDR2 is SYDVKM. The ends lost 4 bases at V and 6 bases at J; junction bases unmatched: 6. This CDR3 is built from 14 residues. As DNA, the CDR3 is TGTGCCAGCAGTTCCCAAGACAGGGCTCAGCCCCAGCATTTT. It yields the protein CASSSQDRAQPQHF.

This sequence joins TRBV28 and TRBJ2-1; D is perhaps TRBD2 (7 bases). V was pared by 6 bases and J by 12 bases, with 21 bases between. CDR1 is MDHEN and CDR2 is SYDVKM in the germline V gene. CDR3 length equals 14 residues. CDR3 coding DNA: TGTGCCAGCAGGGGGGGGCCCCAACGGGGAGGGCAGTTCTTC. It codes for CASRGGPQRGGQFF.

The genes are TRBV7-2 and TRBJ2-7; D unclear. V lost 1 base and J lost 6, with 13 bases in between. The CDR3 covers 14 residues. Germline assignment: CDR1 SGHTA and CDR2 FQGNSA. The CDR3 region has the DNA TGTGCCAGCAGCTTAGACTCACCCCGGAGCGAGCAGTACTTC. Translated, it gives CASSLDSPRSEQYF.

J is TRBJ2-3 and V is TRBV5-1; 10 bases are shared with TRBD2. This CDR3 contains 17 residues. Looked up from germline, CDR1 is SGHRS and CDR2 is YFSETQ. Trimming took 3 bases from V and 6 from J; bases not matched to a gene: 13. CDR3 coding DNA: TGCGCCAGCAGCTCCGGCGGTCTAGCGGGGGCCCTGGATACGCAGTATTTT. This codes for CASSSGGLAGALDTQYF.

This rearrangement joins TRBV7-3 to TRBJ2-7; the D call may be TRBD1 or TRBD2 (5 bases each). CDR1 and CDR2 from the germline V gene are SGHTA and FQGTGA. Trimming left V 5 bases short and J 2 bases short, with 13 bases between. The CDR3 loop spans 14 amino acids. The CDR3: CASSPGPGPYEQYF. In DNA form, the CDR3 reads TGTGCCAGCAGCCCCGGACCGGGACCCTACGAGCAGTACTTC.

Written as DNA, the CDR3 is TGTGCCAGCAGCCGTACCGGTAGACAGGGACTGAGAGGCTACACCTTC. Protein: CASSRTGRQGLRGYTF. V is TRBV14 and J is TRBJ1-2, with TRBD1 matching 7 bases. The V and J ends lost 4 bases and 8 bases, in that order; junction bases with no gene match: 16. The CDR3 is made up of 16 amino acids. Germline CDR1 SGHDN, CDR2 FVKESK.

The chain has TRBV19 and TRBJ2-3; possible D gene TRBD2, 5 bases. The germline CDR1 and CDR2 sequences are LNHDA and SQIVND (reference sequence). The CDR3 consists of 14 residues. V was trimmed by 6 bases and J by 1 base, leaving 11 bases between them. CDR3 in amino acids: CASSLDLGTDTQYF. Written as DNA, the CDR3 is TGTGCCAGTAGCTTGGACTTGGGCACAGATACGCAGTATTTT.

The CDR3 spells CASSADRGSYNSPLHF. CDR3 nucleotides: TGTGCCAGTAGTGCAGATCGGGGCTCCTATAATTCACCCCTCCACTTT. The V gene is TRBV19, the J gene TRBJ1-6; no definite D call. V dropped 5 bases and J dropped 0 bases, with 11 bases sitting between them. The CDR3 sequence is 16 residues long. CDR1 and CDR2 from the germline V gene are LNHDA and SQIVND (reference sequence).

The rearrangement uses TRBV18 and TRBJ2-5; the D is unclear. Trimming removed 4 bases at V and 3 bases at J, with 0 bases between. In germline, CDR1 is KGHSH, CDR2 LQKENI. This CDR3 contains 10 residues. CDR3 loop: CASSQETQYF. CDR3 bases: TGTGCCAGCTCACAAGAGACCCAGTACTTC.